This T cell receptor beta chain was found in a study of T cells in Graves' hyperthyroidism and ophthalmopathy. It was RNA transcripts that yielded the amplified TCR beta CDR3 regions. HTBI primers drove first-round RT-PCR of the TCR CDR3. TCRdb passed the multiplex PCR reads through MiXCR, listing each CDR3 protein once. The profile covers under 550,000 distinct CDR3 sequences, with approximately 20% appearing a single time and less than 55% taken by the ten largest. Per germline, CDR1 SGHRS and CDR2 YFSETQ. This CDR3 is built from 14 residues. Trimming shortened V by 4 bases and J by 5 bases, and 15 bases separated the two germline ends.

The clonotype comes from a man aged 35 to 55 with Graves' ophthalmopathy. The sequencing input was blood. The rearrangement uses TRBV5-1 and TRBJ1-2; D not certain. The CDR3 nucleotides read TGCGCCAGCAGCAGGAATGGGGAAGGGTATGGCTACACCTTC. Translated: CASSRNGEGYGYTF.